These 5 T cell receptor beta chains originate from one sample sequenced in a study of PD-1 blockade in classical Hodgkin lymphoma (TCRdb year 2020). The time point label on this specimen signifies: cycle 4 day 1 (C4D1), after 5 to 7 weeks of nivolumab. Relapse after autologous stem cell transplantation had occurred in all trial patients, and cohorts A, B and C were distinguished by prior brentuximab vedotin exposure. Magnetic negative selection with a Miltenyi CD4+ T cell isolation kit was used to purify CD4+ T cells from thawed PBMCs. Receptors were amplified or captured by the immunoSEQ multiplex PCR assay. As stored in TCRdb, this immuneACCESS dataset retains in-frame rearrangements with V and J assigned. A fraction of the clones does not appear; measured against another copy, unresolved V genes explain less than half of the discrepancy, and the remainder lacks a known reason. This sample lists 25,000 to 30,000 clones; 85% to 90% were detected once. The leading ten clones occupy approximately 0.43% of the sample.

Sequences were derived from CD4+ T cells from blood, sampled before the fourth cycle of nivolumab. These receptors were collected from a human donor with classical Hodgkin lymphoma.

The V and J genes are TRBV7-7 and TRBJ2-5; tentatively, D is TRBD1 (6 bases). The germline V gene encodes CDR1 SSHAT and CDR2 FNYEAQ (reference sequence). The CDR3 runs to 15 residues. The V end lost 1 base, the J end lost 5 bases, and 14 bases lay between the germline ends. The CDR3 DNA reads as TGTGCCAGCAGCTTAGGGACAGAGAAGGTTGAGACCCAGTACTTC. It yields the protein CASSLGTEKVETQYF.

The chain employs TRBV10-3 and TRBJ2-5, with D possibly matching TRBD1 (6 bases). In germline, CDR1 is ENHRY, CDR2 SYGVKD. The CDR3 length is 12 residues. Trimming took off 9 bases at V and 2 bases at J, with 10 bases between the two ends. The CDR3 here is CAIGQSQETQYF. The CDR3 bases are TGTGCCATAGGACAGTCTCAAGAGACCCAGTACTTC.

In DNA form, the CDR3 reads TGTGCCAGCAGAGTAGCGGAACAAGAGACCCAGTACTTC. It is translated as CASRVAEQETQYF. J is TRBJ2-5 and V is TRBV2; TRBD2 might be the D (6 bases). V lost 6 bases and J lost 2, with 10 bases in between. Germline CDR1 reads SNHLY; CDR2 reads FYNNEI. The CDR3 has 13 amino acids.

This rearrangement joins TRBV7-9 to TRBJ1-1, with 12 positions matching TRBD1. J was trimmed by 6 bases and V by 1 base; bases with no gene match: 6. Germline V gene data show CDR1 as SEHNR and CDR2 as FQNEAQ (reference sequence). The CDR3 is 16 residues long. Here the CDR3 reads CASSLEGTGGWAEAFF. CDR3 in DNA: TGTGCCAGCAGCTTAGAAGGGACAGGGGGCTGGGCTGAAGCTTTCTTT.

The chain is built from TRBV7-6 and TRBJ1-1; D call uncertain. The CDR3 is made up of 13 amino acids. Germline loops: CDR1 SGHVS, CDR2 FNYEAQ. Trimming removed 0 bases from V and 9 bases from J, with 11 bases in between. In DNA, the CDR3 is TGTGCCAGCAGCTTAGCCCCGGAAGCGAAAGCTTTCTTT. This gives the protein CASSLAPEAKAFF.